A single sample gave rise to the 8 T cell receptor beta chains below, sequenced in a study of human T cells and chemical hapten exposure. Using its own MiXCR run on the RACE reads, TCRdb lists one record per CDR3 protein. The repertoire includes some 350,000 distinct CDR3 sequences, around 7% of them detected once, and 8.4% sits in the top ten. Time point denoted: patch test 1, 2 weeks after DPC sensitization. Treatment denoted: therapeutic diphenylcyclopropenone sensitization with weekly scalp DPC. The source material was whole blood, sampled in connection with sensitization to the hapten diphenylcyclopropenone (DPC). These receptors all stem from a woman aged 18-29 years with alopecia areata. Some clones in this sample may be carry-over from other donors' samples.

The sample holds many counts of this clonotype. The chain combines TRBV4-3 with TRBJ2-1; D is unresolved. CDR3 length: 17 amino acids. The germline CDR1 and CDR2 sequences are LGHNA and YSLEER. V was pared by 0 bases and J by 0 bases, with 12 bases between. The CDR3 is CASSQDETGSSYNEQFF. For the CDR3, the DNA is TGCGCCAGCAGCCAAGATGAGACTGGAAGCTCCTACAATGAGCAGTTCTTC.

This clonotype was observed a few times. This chain's CDR3 is CASSPAGIAIADIQYF. CDR3 coding DNA: TGTGCCAGCAGCCCCGCCGGAATAGCCATAGCGGACATTCAGTACTTC. V usage is TRBV11-2 and J usage is TRBJ2-4; tentative D call: TRBD2 (6 bases). The CDR3 contains 16 residues. CDR1 is SGHAT and CDR2 is FQNNGV in the germline V gene. V lost 5 bases, J lost 8 bases, and 22 bases lay in between.

This clonotype was found a few times. The rearrangement uses TRBV29-1 and TRBJ2-3; 8 nucleotides line up with TRBD2. Germline loops: CDR1 SQVTM, CDR2 ANQGSEA. Trimming took 6 bases from V and 5 from J; bases not matched to a gene: 10. The CDR3 has 14 residues. CDR3 loop: CSVTRGARGDTQYF. Here the CDR3 DNA reads TGCAGCGTGACGCGGGGGGCCCGGGGAGATACGCAGTATTTT.

The chain joins TRBV2 to TRBJ2-2; D might be TRBD2 (5 bases). Per germline, CDR1 SNHLY and CDR2 FYNNEI. The CDR3 has 12 residues. Here the CDR3 reads CAGLAITGELFF. CDR3 in DNA: TGTGCGGGTCTAGCAATCACCGGGGAGCTGTTTTTT.

Only a few counts were recorded for this clonotype. The chain carries TRBV6-5 and TRBJ2-3; 8 positions match TRBD2. CDR1 and CDR2 from the germline V gene are MNHEY and SVGAGI. The CDR3 length is 15 residues. The V and J ends lost 8 bases and 6 bases, in that order; junction bases with no gene match: 13. The CDR3 DNA is TGTGCCAGCCGTTCGGGGGGGACCTTCGGGGATACGCAGTATTTT. It encodes CASRSGGTFGDTQYF.

This clonotype has more than one count but fewer than ten. The chain links TRBV20-1 to TRBJ2-7; D possibly corresponds to TRBD2 (6 bases). This CDR3 spans 15 amino acids. Germline CDR1 reads DFQATT; CDR2 reads SNEGSKA (reference sequence). Between the trimmed V and J ends, which lost 0 bases and 4 bases, there was a span of 16 bases. Here the CDR3 DNA reads TGCAGTGCTAGAGATCCTAGCGAAGGCGGGTACGAGCAGTACTTC. Translating it yields CSARDPSEGGYEQYF.

The rearrangement joins TRBV25-1 to TRBJ2-7; D remains ambiguous. V was cut by 4 bases and J by 3 bases, with 10 bases left in between. The CDR3 spans 13 residues. Germline V gene lookup returns CDR1 MGHDK and CDR2 SYGVNS. CDR3 bases: TGTGCCAGCAGTGCACAGAATTTCTACGAGCAGTACTTC. It specifies CASSAQNFYEQYF.

CDR3 in amino acids: CASSSTGRNTDTQYF. Written as DNA, the CDR3 is TGTGCCAGCAGTTCGACAGGACGCAACACAGATACGCAGTATTTT. The chain joins TRBV6-2 or TRBV6-3 to TRBJ2-3; D might be TRBD1 (6 bases). The V and J ends lost 4 bases and 2 bases respectively, with 13 bases between them. This CDR3 has 15 amino acids. Germline values: CDR1 MNHEY, CDR2 SVGEGT.